This paragraph reports one TCR beta chain. Its antigen remains unknown. The sample is drawn from a study of T cells after yellow fever vaccination. Whole-study results and caveats: Contaminants from the bulk population, in the form of abundant clonotypes, could be found in FACS-sorted repertoires.

5'RACE template switching produced TCR cDNA carrying a universal primer site and UMIs. One entry per CDR3 protein results from TCRdb running MiXCR on the 5' RACE reads. The sample has hundreds of thousands of distinct CDR3 sequences, about 13% seen once. Here the sequenced sample was PBMCs, taken on the day of the yellow fever booster vaccination. The source is a man younger than 40 who received the YFV17D yellow fever vaccine.

Written as DNA, the CDR3 is TGCAGTGCTAGAATCCGGGTTAGCACAGATACGCAGTATTTT. It codes for CSARIRVSTDTQYF. This rearrangement joins TRBV20-1 to TRBJ2-3; D gene ambiguous. Deletions cut 2 bases from V and 0 bases from J, with 9 bases between. CDR1 and CDR2 from the germline V gene are DFQATT and SNEGSKA (reference sequence). This CDR3 has 14 residues.